A selection of T cell receptor beta chains follows, all from one sample in a study of T cell repertoires in cytomegalovirus infection. These receptors are not linked to any known antigen. Each CDR3 protein is one row after TCRdb ran MiXCR on the reads. The sample has 140,000 to 150,000 distinct CDR3 sequences; 25% to 35% are singletons. This specimen consisted of CD8+ T cells from cultured PBMCs, obtained from culture after CMV antigen stimulation. The receptors derive from a human donor in good health (CMV status not recorded). Some clones in this sample may be carry-over from other donors' samples. CDR3s include the opening cysteine and the closing phenylalanine or tryptophan. Each record gives: CDR3 DNA, CDR3 protein, clone size, J gene, V gene, D gene. A D gene is named only where the DNA matches it firmly. Clone size is not always given. Where it is, it says once, few, many or a class for expanded clones.

TGTGCCAGCAGCGACACCATCGGACGGAGCTCCTACAATGAGCAGTTCTTC,CASSDTIGRSSYNEQFF,many,TRBJ2-1,TRBV5-6,-
TGTGCCAGCAGTTTAAGGGCATTCTTACCTGAAGCTTTCTTT,CASSLRAFLPEAFF,few,TRBJ1-1,TRBV27,-
TGTGCCAGCAGCCCCGGACAGAGCCACGAGCAGTACTTC,CASSPGQSHEQYF,-,TRBJ2-7,TRBV7-6,-
TGTGCCAGCAGCCCCCGGAGAAGTACCTACGAGCAGTACTTC,CASSPRRSTYEQYF,few,TRBJ2-7,TRBV7-6,-
TGCAGCGTTGAAGAGGAGACGGGGGAGACCCAGTACTTC,CSVEEETGETQYF,many,TRBJ2-5,TRBV29-1,-
TGTGCCAGCAGCTTAACCGACGGGGAGCTGTTTTTT,CASSLTDGELFF,many,TRBJ2-2,TRBV7-2,-
TGTGCCAGCAGCTTTGGCCCTGGCCTGGGACAGCCCCAGCATTTT,CASSFGPGLGQPQHF,-,TRBJ1-5,TRBV7-6,-
TGCGCCAGCAGCCAAGACACGGGGCAATCCCCTGAAGCTTTCTTT,CASSQDTGQSPEAFF,-,TRBJ1-1,TRBV4-1,-
TGCGCCAGCAGCTTTTGGGGGGGGGGCCAGAATGAGCAGTTCTTC,CASSFWGGGQNEQFF,-,TRBJ2-1,TRBV5-1,-
TGTGCCAGCAGTGGAAGCGGGACAGCCACCGGGGAGCTGTTTTTT,CASSGSGTATGELFF,once,TRBJ2-2,TRBV2,-
TGTGCCAGCAGCCCCCAGGGGATTATAGGGTTGAACACTGAAGCTTTCTTT,CASSPQGIIGLNTEAFF,many,TRBJ1-1,TRBV5-6,-
TGCGCCAGCAGCCAGGGGACAGTTAACTCCTACGAGCAGTACTTC,CASSQGTVNSYEQYF,-,TRBJ2-7,TRBV4-1,TRBD1
TGTGCCATCACCCAGGGCCGGGACAGGGACACCATATATTTT,CAITQGRDRDTIYF,many,TRBJ1-3,TRBV10-3,TRBD1
TGTGCCAGCAGCTTAGCTTCGGGGCGGGCAACTTACAATGAGCAGTTCTTC,CASSLASGRATYNEQFF,few,TRBJ2-1,TRBV7-8,-
TGTGCCAGTCGGTCAGGACAGGGGAAAAACATTCAGTACTTC,CASRSGQGKNIQYF,-,TRBJ2-4,TRBV7-4,TRBD1
TGTGCCAGCAGTTCGACAGGGGGGTACTCCTACGAGCAGTACTTC,CASSSTGGYSYEQYF,few,TRBJ2-7,TRBV12-3/TRBV12-4,TRBD1
TGCAGTGCTAGAGAGGGGCTAGCTATCTACGAGCAGTACTTC,CSAREGLAIYEQYF,few,TRBJ2-7,TRBV20-1,-
TGTGCCAGCAGCCCCCTTGAGGGATCGAACACCGGGGAGCTGTTTTTT,CASSPLEGSNTGELFF,few,TRBJ2-2,TRBV27,-
TGCGCCAGCAGCACCCGGACAGGACCCATCTATGGCTACACCTTC,CASSTRTGPIYGYTF,many,TRBJ1-2,TRBV5-1,TRBD1
TGTGCCAGCAGCCAGGGGGGCCTCAATGAGCAGTTCTTC,CASSQGGLNEQFF,many,TRBJ2-1,TRBV7-9,-
TGTGCCAGCTCACCTCTTCGAGCGGGACTAGCGACAGATACGCAGTATTTT,CASSPLRAGLATDTQYF,many,TRBJ2-3,TRBV18,TRBD2
TGCAGTGAGACCGGACTGCTCTACGAGCAGTACTTC,CSETGLLYEQYF,-,TRBJ2-7,TRBV20-1,-
TGTGCCAGCAGCTTATTAAGTGGGGATACGCAGTATTTT,CASSLLSGDTQYF,-,TRBJ2-3,TRBV7-6,-
TGTGCCAGCAGTTTATACTCGTCGACAGGCCTTACAACTAATGAAAAACTGTTTTTT,CASSLYSSTGLTTNEKLFF,few,TRBJ1-4,TRBV27,-
TGTGCCAGCAGGAGCGGGGGGGGTGTGGAGCAGTTCTTC,CASRSGGGVEQFF,many,TRBJ2-1,TRBV4-2,TRBD2
TGTGCCAGTAGTATAGTCTTTGCCGGCGCCTACAATGAGCAGTTCTTC,CASSIVFAGAYNEQFF,few,TRBJ2-1,TRBV19,-
TGTGCCAGCAGCCGCGGGGTCAACAATGAGCAGTTCTTC,CASSRGVNNEQFF,-,TRBJ2-1,TRBV7-9,-
TGTGCCAGCAGGGAACAGGGTAGGGACTTCACTGAAGCTTTCTTT,CASREQGRDFTEAFF,large,TRBJ1-1,TRBV7-2,-
TGTGCCAGCAGTTTAGGGCCGGTAGCCAAAAACATTCAGTACTTC,CASSLGPVAKNIQYF,-,TRBJ2-4,TRBV12-3/TRBV12-4,-
TGTGCCAGCGGGGGTGGTCGCATTCAGTACTTC,CASGGGRIQYF,few,TRBJ2-4,TRBV27,-
TGTGCCAGCAGCTTAGCACTAGCGGGACTTTACAATGAGCAGTTCTTC,CASSLALAGLYNEQFF,many,TRBJ2-1,TRBV7-6,TRBD2
TGTGCCAGCAGTTTACAGGTGAACACTGAAGCTTTCTTT,CASSLQVNTEAFF,-,TRBJ1-1,TRBV27,-
TGCAGTGCTAGAGATGGCTCGGGACAGGGGTGGTACGAGCAGTACTTC,CSARDGSGQGWYEQYF,many,TRBJ2-7,TRBV20-1,TRBD1